These T cell receptor beta chains were read from a single sample in a study of T cells in Graves' hyperthyroidism and ophthalmopathy. A single record per CDR3 protein comes from TCRdb applying MiXCR to the multiplex PCR reads. Among 130,000 to 150,000 distinct CDR3 sequences, less than 25% were seen once, and the ten largest hold more than 60%. The sample was blood. The receptors shown here come from a woman between 45 and 65 years old with Graves' hyperthyroidism that later progressed to Graves' ophthalmopathy. The CDR3 runs from the conserved cysteine through the conserved F or W. A D gene is named only where the DNA matches it firmly. Part of the rows lack a size; the others show once, few, many or a class for expanded clones.

j_gene	d_gene	v_gene	abundance	CDR3aa	CDR3nt
TRBJ2-1	-	TRBV12-3/TRBV12-4	many	CASSFDAGLSYNEQFF	TGTGCCAGCAGTTTTGATGCGGGCCTAAGCTACAATGAGCAGTTCTTC
TRBJ2-3	TRBD2	TRBV2	-	CASRVTSGSTDTQYF	TGTGCCAGCAGAGTCACTAGCGGGAGCACAGATACGCAGTATTTT
TRBJ2-3	TRBD2	TRBV20-1	few	CSANRPSGNTDTQYF	TGCAGTGCTAACCGACCTAGCGGTAACACAGATACGCAGTATTTT
TRBJ2-1	TRBD2	TRBV20-1	many	CSASSPKVPSGRVYNEQFF	TGCAGTGCTAGCAGCCCAAAGGTCCCTAGCGGGAGGGTGTACAATGAGCAGTTCTTC
TRBJ2-3	-	TRBV7-6	few	CASSYGADTQYF	TGTGCCAGCAGCTATGGCGCAGATACGCAGTATTTT
TRBJ1-5	-	TRBV19	few	CATQGLRNQPQHF	TGTGCCACCCAGGGTTTGCGCAATCAGCCCCAGCATTTT
TRBJ2-1	TRBD1	TRBV12-3/TRBV12-4	-	CASSTMGQPKYNEQFF	TGTGCCAGCAGCACTATGGGACAGCCAAAATACAATGAGCAGTTCTTC
TRBJ1-1	-	TRBV2	-	CASSEISRAGSEAFF	TGTGCCAGCAGTGAAATTTCGAGGGCGGGCTCTGAAGCTTTCTTT
TRBJ1-1	-	TRBV20-1	-	CSAGRDTSEAFF	TGCAGTGCTGGAAGGGACACCTCTGAAGCTTTCTTT
TRBJ2-3	TRBD2	TRBV6-1	-	CASSPSGGRDTQYF	TGTGCCAGCTCCCCTAGCGGGGGCCGGGATACGCAGTATTTT
TRBJ2-1	TRBD2	TRBV15	many	CATSRDGPSGSGEQFF	TGTGCCACCAGCAGAGATGGGCCTAGCGGTTCGGGGGAGCAGTTCTTC
TRBJ1-1	-	TRBV28	-	CASGRSTNTEAFF	TGTGCCAGCGGGCGGTCGACGAACACTGAAGCTTTCTTT
TRBJ2-7	-	TRBV2	many	CASSEELVSSYEQYF	TGTGCCAGCAGTGAGGAGCTGGTGAGCTCCTACGAGCAGTACTTC
TRBJ1-5	-	TRBV6-1	many	CASSDSGGNQPQHF	TGTGCCAGCAGTGACTCGGGTGGCAATCAGCCCCAGCATTTT
TRBJ2-7	-	TRBV11-2	once	CASSFGAGRHEQYF	TGTGCCAGCAGCTTCGGGGCAGGGCGCCACGAGCAGTACTTC
TRBJ1-1	-	TRBV28	many	CASSLRGVPRGTEAFF	TGTGCCAGCAGTTTACGCGGGGTACCGAGAGGGACTGAAGCTTTCTTT
TRBJ2-1	TRBD2	TRBV7-8	-	CASSSILAGGEYKPEQFF	TGTGCCAGCAGCTCGATTCTAGCGGGAGGGGAGTACAAGCCTGAGCAGTTCTTC